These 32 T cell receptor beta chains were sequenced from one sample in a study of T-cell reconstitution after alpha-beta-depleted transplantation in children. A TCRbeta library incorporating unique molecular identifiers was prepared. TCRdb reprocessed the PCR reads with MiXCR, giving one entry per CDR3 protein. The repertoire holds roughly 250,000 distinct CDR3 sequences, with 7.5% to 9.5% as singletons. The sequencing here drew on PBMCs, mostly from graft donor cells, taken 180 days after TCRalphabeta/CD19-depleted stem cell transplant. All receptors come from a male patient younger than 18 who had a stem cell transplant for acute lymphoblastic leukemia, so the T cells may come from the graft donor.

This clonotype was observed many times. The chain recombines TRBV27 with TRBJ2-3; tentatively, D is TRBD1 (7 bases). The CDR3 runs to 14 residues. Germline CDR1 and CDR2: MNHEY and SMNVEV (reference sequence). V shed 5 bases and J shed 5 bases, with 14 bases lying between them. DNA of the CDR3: TGTGCCAGCAGTATCAGGGGGGCGAGAGATACGCAGTATTTT. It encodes CASSIRGARDTQYF.

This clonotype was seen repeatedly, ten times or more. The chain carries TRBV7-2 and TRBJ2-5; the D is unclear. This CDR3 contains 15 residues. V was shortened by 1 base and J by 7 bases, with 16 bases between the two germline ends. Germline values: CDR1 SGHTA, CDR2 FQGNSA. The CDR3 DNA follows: TGTGCCAGCAGCTTAGTGTTGTTGGGCCGTGGGACCCAGTACTTC. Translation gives CASSLVLLGRGTQYF.

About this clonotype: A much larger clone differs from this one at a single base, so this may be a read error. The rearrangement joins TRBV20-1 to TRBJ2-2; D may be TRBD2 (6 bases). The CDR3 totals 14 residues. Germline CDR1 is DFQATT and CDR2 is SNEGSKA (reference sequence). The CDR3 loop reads CSAREGPNTGELYF. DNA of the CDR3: TGCAGTGCTAGGGAGGGGCCGAACACCGGGGAGCTGTATTTT.

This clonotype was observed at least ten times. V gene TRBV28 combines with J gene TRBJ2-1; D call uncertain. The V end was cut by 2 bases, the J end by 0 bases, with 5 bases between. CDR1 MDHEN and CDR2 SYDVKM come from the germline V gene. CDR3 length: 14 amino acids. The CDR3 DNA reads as TGTGCCAGCAGTTTACTGCTCTCCTACAATGAGCAGTTCTTC. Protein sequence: CASSLLLSYNEQFF.

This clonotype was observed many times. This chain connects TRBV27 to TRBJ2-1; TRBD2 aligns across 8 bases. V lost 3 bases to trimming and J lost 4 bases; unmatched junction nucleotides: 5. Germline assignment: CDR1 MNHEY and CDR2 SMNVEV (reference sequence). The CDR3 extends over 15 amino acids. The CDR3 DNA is TGTGCCAGCAGTTTGAGGAGCGGGGGATACAATGAGCAGTTCTTC. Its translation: CASSLRSGGYNEQFF.

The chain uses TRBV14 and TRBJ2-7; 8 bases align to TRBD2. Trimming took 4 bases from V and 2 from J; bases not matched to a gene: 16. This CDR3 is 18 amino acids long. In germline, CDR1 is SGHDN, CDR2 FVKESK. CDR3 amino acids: CASSPRSGLLRGAYEQYF. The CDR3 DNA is TGTGCCAGCAGCCCCCGTTCGGGCCTCCTGCGGGGGGCCTACGAGCAGTACTTC.

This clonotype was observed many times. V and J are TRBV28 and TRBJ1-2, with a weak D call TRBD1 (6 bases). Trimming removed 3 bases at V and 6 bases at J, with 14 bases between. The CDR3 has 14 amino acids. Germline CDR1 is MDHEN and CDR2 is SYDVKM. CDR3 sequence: CASSLGGAGNGYTF. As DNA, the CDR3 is TGTGCCAGCAGTTTGGGGGGCGCGGGTAATGGCTACACCTTC.

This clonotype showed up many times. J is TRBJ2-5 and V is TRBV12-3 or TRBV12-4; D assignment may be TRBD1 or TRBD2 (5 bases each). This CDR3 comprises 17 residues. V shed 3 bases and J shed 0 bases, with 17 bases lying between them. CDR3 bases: TGTGCCAGCAGTTTGGGACCGGGACCGTGGTACCAAGAGACCCAGTACTTC. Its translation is CASSLGPGPWYQETQYF.

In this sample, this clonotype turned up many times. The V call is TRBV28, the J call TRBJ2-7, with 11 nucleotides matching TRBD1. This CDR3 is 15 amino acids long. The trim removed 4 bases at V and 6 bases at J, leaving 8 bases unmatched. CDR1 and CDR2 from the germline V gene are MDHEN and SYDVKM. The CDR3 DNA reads TGTGCCAGCAGTTCCCTGGACAGGGGGCGGTTCGAGCAGTACTTC. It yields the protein CASSSLDRGRFEQYF.

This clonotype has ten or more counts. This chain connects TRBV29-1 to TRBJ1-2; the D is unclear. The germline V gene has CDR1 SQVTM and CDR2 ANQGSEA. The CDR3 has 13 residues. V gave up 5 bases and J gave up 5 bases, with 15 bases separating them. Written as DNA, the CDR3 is TGCAGCGTTTCCCGGGAACAGCTATATGGCTACACCTTC. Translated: CSVSREQLYGYTF. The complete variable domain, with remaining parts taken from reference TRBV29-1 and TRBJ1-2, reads SAVISQKPSRDICQRGTSLTIQCQVDSQVTMMFWYRQQPGQSLTLIATANQGSEATYESGFVIDKFPISRPNLTFSTLTVSNMSPEDSSIYLCSVSREQLYGYTFGSGTRLTVV.

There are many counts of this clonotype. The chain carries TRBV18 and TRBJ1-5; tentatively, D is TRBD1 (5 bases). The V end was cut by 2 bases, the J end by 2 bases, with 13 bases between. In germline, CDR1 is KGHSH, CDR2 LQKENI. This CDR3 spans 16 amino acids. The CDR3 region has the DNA TGTGCCAGCTCACCATCTACAGGTGTGGGCAATCAGCCCCAGCATTTT. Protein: CASSPSTGVGNQPQHF.

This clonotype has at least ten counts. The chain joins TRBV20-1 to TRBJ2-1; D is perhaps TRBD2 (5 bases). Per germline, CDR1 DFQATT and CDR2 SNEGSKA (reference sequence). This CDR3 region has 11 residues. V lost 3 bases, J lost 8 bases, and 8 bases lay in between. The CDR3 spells CSARLGDEQFF. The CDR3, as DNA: TGCAGTGCTAGGCTCGGGGATGAGCAGTTCTTC.

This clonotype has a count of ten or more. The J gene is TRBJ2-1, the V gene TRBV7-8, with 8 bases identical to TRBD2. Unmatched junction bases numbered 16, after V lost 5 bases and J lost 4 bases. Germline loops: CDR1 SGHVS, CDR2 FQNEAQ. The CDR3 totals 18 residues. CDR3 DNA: TGTGCCAGCAGCCATCAGACGCTAGCGGGCATGGGTTACAATGAGCAGTTCTTC. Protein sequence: CASSHQTLAGMGYNEQFF.

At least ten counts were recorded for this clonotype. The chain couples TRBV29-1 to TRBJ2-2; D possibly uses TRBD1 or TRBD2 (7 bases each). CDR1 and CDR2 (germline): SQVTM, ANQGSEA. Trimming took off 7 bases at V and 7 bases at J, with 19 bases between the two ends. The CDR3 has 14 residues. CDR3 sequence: CSAEAGGAHGELFF. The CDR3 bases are TGCAGCGCCGAGGCAGGGGGGGCCCACGGGGAGCTGTTTTTT.

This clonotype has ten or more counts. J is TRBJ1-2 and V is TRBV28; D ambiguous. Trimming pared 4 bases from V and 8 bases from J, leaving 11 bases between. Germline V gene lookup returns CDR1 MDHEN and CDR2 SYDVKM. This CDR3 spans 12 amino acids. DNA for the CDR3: TGTGCCAGCAGTTATTCAAGGTCCGGCTACACCTTC. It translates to CASSYSRSGYTF.

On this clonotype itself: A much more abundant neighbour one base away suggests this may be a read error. CDR3 nucleotide sequence: TGTGCCAGCGAACAAACAGGGTACGGCAATCAGCCCCAGCATTTT. Protein: CASEQTGYGNQPQHF. The chain is built from TRBV12-3 or TRBV12-4 and TRBJ1-5; tentatively, D is TRBD1 (6 bases). The CDR3 length is 15 residues. V was trimmed by 8 bases and J by 2 bases, leaving 16 bases between them.

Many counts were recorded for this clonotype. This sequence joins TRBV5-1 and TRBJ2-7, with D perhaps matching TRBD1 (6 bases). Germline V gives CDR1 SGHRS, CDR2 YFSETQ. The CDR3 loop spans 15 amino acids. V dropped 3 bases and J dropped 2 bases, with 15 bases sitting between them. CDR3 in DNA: TGCGCCAGCAGCTCCGTAGAGGGACACACCTACGAGCAGTACTTC. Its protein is CASSSVEGHTYEQYF.

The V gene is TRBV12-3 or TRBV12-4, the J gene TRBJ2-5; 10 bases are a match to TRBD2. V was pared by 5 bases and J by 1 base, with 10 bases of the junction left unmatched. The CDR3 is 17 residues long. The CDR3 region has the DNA TGTGCCAGCAGTCCTAGCGGGGGACCCCCCCTCCAAGAGACCCAGTACTTC. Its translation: CASSPSGGPPLQETQYF.

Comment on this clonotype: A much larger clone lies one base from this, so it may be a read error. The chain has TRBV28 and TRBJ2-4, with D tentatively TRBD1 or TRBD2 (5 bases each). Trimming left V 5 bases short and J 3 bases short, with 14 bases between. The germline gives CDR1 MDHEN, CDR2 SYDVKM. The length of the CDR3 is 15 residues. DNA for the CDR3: TGTGCCAGCAGTCGAACCGGGACCAGCAAAAACATTCAGTACTTC. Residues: CASSRTGTSKNIQYF. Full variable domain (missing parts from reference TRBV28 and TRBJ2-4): DVKVTQSSRYLVKRTGEKVFLECVQDMDHENMFWYRQDPGLGLRLIYFSYDVKMKEKGDIPEGYSVSREKKERFSLILESASTNQTSMYLCASSRTGTSKNIQYFGAGTRLSVL.

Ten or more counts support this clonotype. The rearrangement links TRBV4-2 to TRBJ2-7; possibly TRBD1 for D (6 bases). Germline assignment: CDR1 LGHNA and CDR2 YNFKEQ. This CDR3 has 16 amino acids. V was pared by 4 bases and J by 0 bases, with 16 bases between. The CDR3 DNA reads TGTGCCAGCAGCCGGGAAGCCAGGGGCAGCTCCTACGAGCAGTACTTC. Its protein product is CASSREARGSSYEQYF.

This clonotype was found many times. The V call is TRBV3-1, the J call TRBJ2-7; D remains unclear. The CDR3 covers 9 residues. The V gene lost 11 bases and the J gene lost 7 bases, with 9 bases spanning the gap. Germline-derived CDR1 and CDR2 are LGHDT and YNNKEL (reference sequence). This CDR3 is CAAPSEQYF. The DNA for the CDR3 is TGTGCCGCCCCCTCGGAGCAGTACTTC.

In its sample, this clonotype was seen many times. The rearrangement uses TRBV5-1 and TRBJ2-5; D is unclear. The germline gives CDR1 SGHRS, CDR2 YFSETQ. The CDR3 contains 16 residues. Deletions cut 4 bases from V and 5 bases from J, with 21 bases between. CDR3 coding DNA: TGCGCCAGCAGCCGCCCCGGCGGCTCACCACGGGAGACCCAGTACTTC. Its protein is CASSRPGGSPRETQYF.

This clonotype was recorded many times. The CDR3 DNA is TGTGCCAGCAGTTCCCCCCCGGGATCCTACGAGCAGTACTTC. Translating gives CASSSPPGSYEQYF. This rearrangement joins TRBV28 to TRBJ2-7; D may be TRBD2 (5 bases). The CDR3 is made up of 14 amino acids. V gave up 4 bases and J gave up 1 base, with 11 bases separating them. Germline V gives CDR1 MDHEN, CDR2 SYDVKM.

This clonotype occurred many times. CDR3 coding DNA: TGTGCCAGCAGCTCCCTTGAGGCGGGGGGCCCGGGTGGAAAGACCCAGTACTTC. Its protein is CASSSLEAGGPGGKTQYF. The V and J genes are TRBV7-6 and TRBJ2-5; TRBD2 matches 8 bases. The V segment lost 4 bases and the J segment 6 bases; nucleotides outside the gene matches: 19. The CDR3 runs 18 residues. Germline V CDR1 and CDR2: SGHVS, FNYEAQ.

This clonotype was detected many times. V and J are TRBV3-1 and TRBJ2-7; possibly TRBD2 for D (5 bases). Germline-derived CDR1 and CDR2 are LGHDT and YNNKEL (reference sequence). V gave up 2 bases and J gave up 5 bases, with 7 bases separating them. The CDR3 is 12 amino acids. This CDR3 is CASSQRENEQYF. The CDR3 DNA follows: TGTGCCAGCAGCCAACGGGAAAACGAGCAGTACTTC.

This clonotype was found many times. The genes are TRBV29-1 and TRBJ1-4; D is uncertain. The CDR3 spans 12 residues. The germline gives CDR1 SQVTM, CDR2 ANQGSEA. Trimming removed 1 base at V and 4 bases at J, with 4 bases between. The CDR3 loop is CSVEGGNEKLFF. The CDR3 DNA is TGCAGCGTTGAAGGTGGTAATGAAAAACTGTTTTTT.

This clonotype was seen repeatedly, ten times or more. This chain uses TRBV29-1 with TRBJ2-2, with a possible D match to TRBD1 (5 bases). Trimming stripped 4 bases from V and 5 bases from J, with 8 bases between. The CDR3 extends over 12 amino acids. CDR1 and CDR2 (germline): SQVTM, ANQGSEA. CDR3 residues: CSVVRGTGELFF. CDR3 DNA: TGCAGCGTTGTAAGGGGAACCGGGGAGCTGTTTTTT.

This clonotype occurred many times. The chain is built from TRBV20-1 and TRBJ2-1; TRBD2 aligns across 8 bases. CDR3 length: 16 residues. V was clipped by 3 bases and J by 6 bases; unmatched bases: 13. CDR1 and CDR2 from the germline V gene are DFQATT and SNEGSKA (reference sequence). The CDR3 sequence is CSARKRAGGKGNEQFF. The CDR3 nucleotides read TGCAGTGCTAGGAAACGGGCGGGAGGCAAGGGCAATGAGCAGTTCTTC.

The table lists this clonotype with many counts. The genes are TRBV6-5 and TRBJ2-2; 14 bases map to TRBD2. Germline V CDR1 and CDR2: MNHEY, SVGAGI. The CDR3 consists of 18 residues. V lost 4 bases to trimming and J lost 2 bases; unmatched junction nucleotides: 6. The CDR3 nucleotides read TGTGCCAGCAGTTTTCCGACTAGCGGGGGGGATAACACCGGGGAGCTGTTTTTT. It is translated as CASSFPTSGGDNTGELFF.

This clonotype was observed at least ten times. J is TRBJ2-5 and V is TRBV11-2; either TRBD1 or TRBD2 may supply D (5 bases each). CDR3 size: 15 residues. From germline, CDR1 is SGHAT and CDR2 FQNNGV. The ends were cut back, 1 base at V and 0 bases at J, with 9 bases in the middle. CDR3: CASSLAGDDQETQYF. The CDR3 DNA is TGTGCCAGCAGCTTAGCCGGGGACGACCAAGAGACCCAGTACTTC. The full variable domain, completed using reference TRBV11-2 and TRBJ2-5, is EAGVAQSPRYKIIEKRQSVAFWCNPISGHATLYWYQQILGQGPKLLIQFQNNGVVDDSQLPKDRFSAERLKGVDSTLKIQPAKLEDSAVYLCASSLAGDDQETQYFGPGTRLLVL.

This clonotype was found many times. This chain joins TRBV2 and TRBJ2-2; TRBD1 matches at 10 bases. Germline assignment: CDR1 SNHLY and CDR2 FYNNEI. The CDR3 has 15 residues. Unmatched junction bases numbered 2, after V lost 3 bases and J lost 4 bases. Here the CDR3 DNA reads TGTGCCAGCAGTGAGGACAGGGGGTCCACCGGGGAGCTGTTTTTT. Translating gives CASSEDRGSTGELFF.

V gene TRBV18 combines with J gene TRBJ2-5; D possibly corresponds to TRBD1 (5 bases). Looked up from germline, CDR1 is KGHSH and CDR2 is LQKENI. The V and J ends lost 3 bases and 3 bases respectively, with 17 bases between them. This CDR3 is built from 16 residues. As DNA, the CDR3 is TGTGCCAGCTCACCGACGACAGATACCTACAAAGAGACCCAGTACTTC. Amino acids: CASSPTTDTYKETQYF.